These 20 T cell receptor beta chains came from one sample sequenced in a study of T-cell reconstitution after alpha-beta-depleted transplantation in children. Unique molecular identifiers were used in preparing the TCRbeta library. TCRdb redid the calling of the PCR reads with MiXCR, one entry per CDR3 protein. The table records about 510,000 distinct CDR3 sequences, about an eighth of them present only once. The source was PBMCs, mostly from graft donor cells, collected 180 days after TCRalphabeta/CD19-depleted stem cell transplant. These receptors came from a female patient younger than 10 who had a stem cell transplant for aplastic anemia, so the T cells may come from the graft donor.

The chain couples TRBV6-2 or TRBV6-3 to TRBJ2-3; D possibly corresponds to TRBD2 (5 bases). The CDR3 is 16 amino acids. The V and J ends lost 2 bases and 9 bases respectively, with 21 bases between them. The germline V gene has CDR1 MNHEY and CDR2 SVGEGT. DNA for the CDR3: TGTGCCAGCAGTTACGTGGCGGGCGCCCCCAAGGTCACGCAGTATTTT. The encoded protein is CASSYVAGAPKVTQYF.

In DNA form, the CDR3 reads TGCGCCAGCAGCAGGACTAGTCTGGGGAACTACAATGAGCAGTTCTTC. It encodes CASSRTSLGNYNEQFF. The rearrangement links TRBV5-1 to TRBJ2-1, with TRBD2 matching 7 bases. Trimming took 4 bases from V and 3 from J; bases not matched to a gene: 10. In germline, CDR1 is SGHRS, CDR2 YFSETQ. The CDR3 runs to 16 residues.

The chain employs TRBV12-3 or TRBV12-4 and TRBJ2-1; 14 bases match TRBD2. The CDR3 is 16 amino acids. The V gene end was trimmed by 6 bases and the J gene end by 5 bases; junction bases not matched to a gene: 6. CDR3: CASSSRTSGRHNEQFF. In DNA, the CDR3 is TGTGCCAGCAGCTCCCGGACTAGCGGGAGGCACAATGAGCAGTTCTTC.

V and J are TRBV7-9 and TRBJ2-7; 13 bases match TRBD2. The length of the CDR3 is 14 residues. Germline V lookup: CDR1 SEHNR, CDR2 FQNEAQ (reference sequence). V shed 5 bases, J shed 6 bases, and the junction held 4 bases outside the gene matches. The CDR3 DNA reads TGTGCCAGCAGCCCCGGACTAGCGGGAGTCGAGCAGTACTTC. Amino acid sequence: CASSPGLAGVEQYF.

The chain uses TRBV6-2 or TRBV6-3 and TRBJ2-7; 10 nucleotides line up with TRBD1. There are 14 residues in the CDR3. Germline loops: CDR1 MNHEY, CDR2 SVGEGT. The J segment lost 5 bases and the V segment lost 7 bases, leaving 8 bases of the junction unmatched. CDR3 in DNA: TGTGCCAGCACCTCCGGGACAGGGGTGGACGAGCAGTACTTC. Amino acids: CASTSGTGVDEQYF.

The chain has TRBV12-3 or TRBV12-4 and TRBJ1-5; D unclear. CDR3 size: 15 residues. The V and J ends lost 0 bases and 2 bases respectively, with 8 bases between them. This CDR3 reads CASSLATGGNQPQHF. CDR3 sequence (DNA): TGTGCCAGCAGTTTAGCAACCGGAGGCAATCAGCCCCAGCATTTT.

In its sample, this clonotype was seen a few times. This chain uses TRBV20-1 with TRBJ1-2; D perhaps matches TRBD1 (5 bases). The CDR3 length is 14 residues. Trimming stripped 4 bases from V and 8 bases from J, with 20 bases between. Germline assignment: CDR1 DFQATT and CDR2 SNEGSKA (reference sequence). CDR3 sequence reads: CSATEYTGTLGYTF. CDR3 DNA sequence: TGCAGTGCTACGGAATACACCGGGACTTTAGGCTACACCTTC.

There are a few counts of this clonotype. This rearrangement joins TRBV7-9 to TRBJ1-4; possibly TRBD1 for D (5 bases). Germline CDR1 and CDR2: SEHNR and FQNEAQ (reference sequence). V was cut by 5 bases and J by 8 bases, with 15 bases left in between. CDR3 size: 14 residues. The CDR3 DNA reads TGTGCCAGCAGCGAACAGGCGGCCTTGGAAAAACTGTTTTTT. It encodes CASSEQAALEKLFF.

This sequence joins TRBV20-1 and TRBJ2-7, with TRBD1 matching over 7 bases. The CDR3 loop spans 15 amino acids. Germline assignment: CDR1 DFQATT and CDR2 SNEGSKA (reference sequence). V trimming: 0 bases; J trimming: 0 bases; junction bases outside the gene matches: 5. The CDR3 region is CSARDVQGSSYEQYF. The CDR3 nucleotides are TGCAGTGCTAGAGACGTACAGGGGTCCTCCTACGAGCAGTACTTC.

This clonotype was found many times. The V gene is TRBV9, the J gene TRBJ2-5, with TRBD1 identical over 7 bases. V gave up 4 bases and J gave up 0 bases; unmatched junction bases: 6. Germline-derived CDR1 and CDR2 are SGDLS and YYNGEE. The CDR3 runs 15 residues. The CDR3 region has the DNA TGTGCCAGCAGCACCCCGACAGGGAACCAAGAGACCCAGTACTTC. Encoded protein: CASSTPTGNQETQYF.

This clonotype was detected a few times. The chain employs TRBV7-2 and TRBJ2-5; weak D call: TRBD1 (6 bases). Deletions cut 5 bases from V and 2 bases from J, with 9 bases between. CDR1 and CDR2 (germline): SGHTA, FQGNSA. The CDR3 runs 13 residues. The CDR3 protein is CASSHDRQETQYF. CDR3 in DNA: TGTGCCAGCAGCCATGACAGGCAAGAGACCCAGTACTTC.

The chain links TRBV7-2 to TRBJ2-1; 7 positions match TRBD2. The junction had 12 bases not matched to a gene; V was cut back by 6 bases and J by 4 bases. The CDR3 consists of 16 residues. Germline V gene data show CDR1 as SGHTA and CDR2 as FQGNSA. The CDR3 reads CASRTPGTTQYNEQFF. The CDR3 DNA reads TGTGCCAGCAGGACTCCCGGGACTACACAGTACAATGAGCAGTTCTTC.

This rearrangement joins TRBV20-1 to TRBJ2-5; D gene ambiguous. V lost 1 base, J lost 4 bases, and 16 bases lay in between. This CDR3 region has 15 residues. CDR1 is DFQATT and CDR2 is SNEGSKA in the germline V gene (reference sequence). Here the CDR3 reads CSARGDKLGGETQYF. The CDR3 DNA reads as TGCAGTGCTAGAGGCGACAAATTGGGTGGAGAGACCCAGTACTTC.

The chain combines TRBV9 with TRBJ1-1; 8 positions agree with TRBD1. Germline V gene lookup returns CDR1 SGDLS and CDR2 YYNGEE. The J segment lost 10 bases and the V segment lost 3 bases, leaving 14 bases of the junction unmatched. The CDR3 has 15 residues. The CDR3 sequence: CASSAWSVDRGGAFF. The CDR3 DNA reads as TGTGCCAGCAGCGCCTGGTCGGTTGACAGGGGCGGAGCTTTCTTT.

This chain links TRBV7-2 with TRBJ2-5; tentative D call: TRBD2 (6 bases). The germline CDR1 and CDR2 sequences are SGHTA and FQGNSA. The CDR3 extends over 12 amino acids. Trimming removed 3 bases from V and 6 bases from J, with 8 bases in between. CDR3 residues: CASSFGGQTQYF. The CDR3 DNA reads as TGTGCCAGCAGCTTCGGGGGACAGACCCAGTACTTC.

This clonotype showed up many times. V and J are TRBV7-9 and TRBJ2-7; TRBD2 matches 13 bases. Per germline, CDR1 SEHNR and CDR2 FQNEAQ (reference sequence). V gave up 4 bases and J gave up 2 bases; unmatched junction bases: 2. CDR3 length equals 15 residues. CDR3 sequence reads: CASSSGTSGTYEQYF. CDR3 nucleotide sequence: TGTGCCAGCAGCTCCGGGACTAGCGGGACCTACGAGCAGTACTTC.

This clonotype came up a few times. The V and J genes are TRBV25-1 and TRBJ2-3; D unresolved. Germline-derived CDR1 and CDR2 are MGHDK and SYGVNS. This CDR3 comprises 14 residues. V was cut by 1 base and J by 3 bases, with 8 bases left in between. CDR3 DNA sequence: TGTGCCAGCAGTGAATCCGGGCGGACAGATACGCAGTATTTT. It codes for CASSESGRTDTQYF.

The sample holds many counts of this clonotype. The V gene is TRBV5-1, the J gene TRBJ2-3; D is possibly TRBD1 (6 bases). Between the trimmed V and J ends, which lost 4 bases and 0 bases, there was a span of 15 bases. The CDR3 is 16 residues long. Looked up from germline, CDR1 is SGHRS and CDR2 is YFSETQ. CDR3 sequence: CASSLRDTSSTDTQYF. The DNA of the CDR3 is TGCGCCAGCAGCCTCCGGGACACTTCTAGCACAGATACGCAGTATTTT.

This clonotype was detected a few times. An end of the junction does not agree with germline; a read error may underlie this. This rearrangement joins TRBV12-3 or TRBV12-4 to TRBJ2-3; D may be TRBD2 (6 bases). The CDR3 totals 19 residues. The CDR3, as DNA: TGTGCCATCAGTTTAGTCAAAACACGGAGGTGGAGGGAGACAGATACGCAGTATTTT. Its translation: CAISLVKTRRWRETDTQYF.

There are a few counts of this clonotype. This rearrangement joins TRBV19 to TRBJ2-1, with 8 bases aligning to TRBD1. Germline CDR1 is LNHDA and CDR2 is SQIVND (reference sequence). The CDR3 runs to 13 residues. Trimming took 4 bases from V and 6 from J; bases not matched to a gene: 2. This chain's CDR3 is CASSTTGGNEQFF. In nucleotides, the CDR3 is TGTGCCAGTAGTACTACAGGGGGCAATGAGCAGTTCTTC.